The 14 T cell receptor beta chains given below trace back to one sample, sequenced in a study of identical twins. TCRdb ran MiXCR on the 5' RACE reads and lists one entry per CDR3 protein. The top ten hold about 2.9% of the sample, which has roughly 480,000 distinct CDR3 sequences, more than 20% seen once. The sample was also reused in another study, on T cells expressing NK-cell markers.

The sample was CD4+ T cells sorted from blood. These receptors originate from a young woman in good health.

The V call is TRBV4-2, the J call TRBJ1-1, with a weak D call TRBD1 (6 bases). CDR1 and CDR2 (germline): LGHNA, YNFKEQ. The CDR3 covers 16 residues. The V gene lost 0 bases and the J gene lost 0 bases, with 11 bases spanning the gap. The CDR3 loop reads CASSQEDRRLNTEAFF. In DNA, the CDR3 is TGTGCCAGCAGCCAAGAGGACAGAAGACTGAACACTGAAGCTTTCTTT.

The V gene is TRBV6-1, the J gene TRBJ1-4, with D possibly being TRBD1 (5 bases). Between the trimmed V and J ends, which lost 4 bases and 4 bases, there was a span of 13 bases. CDR1 and CDR2 (germline): MNHNS, SASEGT. The length of the CDR3 is 15 residues. CDR3 residues: CASSAYRTFNEKLFF. The DNA of the CDR3 is TGTGCCAGCAGTGCCTACAGGACTTTTAATGAAAAACTGTTTTTT.

In this sample, this clonotype turned up a few times. At one end, the junction sequence differs from germline, possibly due to a read error. The V and J genes are TRBV5-6 and TRBJ2-7; 7 positions match TRBD1. The CDR3 has 11 residues. CDR1 and CDR2 (germline): SGHDT, YYEEEE. The CDR3 DNA is TGTGCCAGCAGCCTTACAGGGGTGATCCTGTTC. As protein: CASSLTGVILF.

The rearrangement links TRBV27 to TRBJ1-2; the match to TRBD1 covers 7 bases. Germline V gene sequence: CDR1 MNHEY, CDR2 SMNVEV (reference sequence). J gave up 7 bases and V 4 bases, and 12 bases lay outside the gene matches. This CDR3 has 15 residues. In DNA form, the CDR3 reads TGTGCCAGCAGTTCACCTTTCCGGGACAGTCCTGGCTACACCTTC. Its protein is CASSSPFRDSPGYTF.

This chain joins TRBV20-1 and TRBJ2-1, with 12 bases lining up with TRBD2. Germline assignment: CDR1 DFQATT and CDR2 SNEGSKA (reference sequence). The trim removed 1 base at V and 3 bases at J, leaving 7 bases unmatched. The CDR3 is 17 residues long. This CDR3 is CSARGSGLAGSYNEQFF. The CDR3, as DNA: TGCAGTGCTAGAGGCTCAGGACTAGCGGGGAGCTACAATGAGCAGTTCTTC.

The table lists this clonotype with many counts. J is TRBJ2-1 and V is TRBV5-1; tentative D call: TRBD2 (6 bases). Trimming cost V 2 bases and J 8 bases, with 14 bases left between them. The CDR3 extends over 14 amino acids. Germline loops: CDR1 SGHRS, CDR2 YFSETQ. The CDR3 DNA sequence: TGCGCCAGCAGCTTAAGACTAGGCGGCCATGAGCAGTTCTTC. Translated, it gives CASSLRLGGHEQFF.

This clonotype showed up just a few times. The V and J genes are TRBV12-3 or TRBV12-4 and TRBJ2-7; D may match TRBD1 or TRBD2 (5 bases each). Trimming took off 4 bases at V and 2 bases at J, with 18 bases between the two ends. This CDR3 is built from 16 residues. CDR3 sequence reads: CASSSGTFGVPYEQYF. CDR3 bases: TGTGCCAGCAGTTCCGGGACCTTCGGGGTTCCCTACGAGCAGTACTTC.

This clonotype has at least ten counts. The chain couples TRBV7-2 to TRBJ2-3, with unresolved D. CDR3 size: 13 residues. The germline V gene has CDR1 SGHTA and CDR2 FQGNSA. V lost 8 bases to trimming and J lost 0 bases, with 9 bases between them. The CDR3 reads CASRAPSTDTQYF. As DNA, the CDR3 is TGTGCCAGCCGGGCGCCTAGCACAGATACGCAGTATTTT.

This clonotype was seen at least ten times. The gene calls are TRBV2 and TRBJ2-4; the D gene is possibly TRBD2 (6 bases). Germline CDR1 and CDR2: SNHLY and FYNNEI. The CDR3 extends over 14 amino acids. Trimming pared 8 bases from V and 2 bases from J, leaving 13 bases between. The CDR3 coding sequence is TGTGCCAGCTCGGCACGGGGGACCAAAAACATTCAGTACTTC. Its translation: CASSARGTKNIQYF.

This clonotype was found a few times. The chain uses TRBV20-1 and TRBJ2-7; D possibly uses TRBD1 or TRBD2 (5 bases each). Germline CDR1 reads DFQATT; CDR2 reads SNEGSKA (reference sequence). The CDR3 contains 15 residues. V dropped 3 bases and J dropped 7 bases, with 22 bases sitting between them. The CDR3: CSASLMAVGTQEQYF. CDR3 DNA sequence: TGCAGTGCTAGTCTTATGGCGGTCGGGACGCAGGAGCAGTACTTC.

In this sample, this clonotype is medium-sized. This sequence joins TRBV5-6 and TRBJ2-5; D is possibly TRBD1 (5 bases). Trimming left V 0 bases short and J 4 bases short, with 7 bases between. Germline CDR1 reads SGHDT; CDR2 reads YYEEEE. There are 13 residues in the CDR3. The CDR3 nucleotides are TGTGCCAGCAGCTTGGTGCAGGGAGAGACCCAGTACTTC. The encoded protein is CASSLVQGETQYF.

The genes are TRBV2 and TRBJ2-5; 11 nucleotides match TRBD2. Trimming took 10 bases from V and 5 from J; bases not matched to a gene: 12. Germline CDR1 SNHLY, CDR2 FYNNEI. This CDR3 is 15 amino acids long. The CDR3 region is CAISPLAGVGETQYF. CDR3 DNA sequence: TGTGCCATCTCCCCACTAGCGGGAGTTGGGGAGACCCAGTACTTC. Full variable domain (missing parts from reference TRBV2 and TRBJ2-5): EPEVTQTPSHQVTQMGQEVILRCVPISNHLYFYWYRQILGQKVEFLVSFYNNEISEKSEIFDDQFSVERPDGSNFTLKIRSTKLEDSAMYFCAISPLAGVGETQYFGPGTRLLVL.

This clonotype was seen more than once but under ten times. The rearrangement links TRBV9 to TRBJ1-2; no definite D call. In germline, CDR1 is SGDLS, CDR2 YYNGEE. Trimming shortened V by 4 bases and J by 4 bases, and 17 bases separated the two germline ends. The CDR3 covers 15 residues. CDR3 sequence: CASSPVGPGVYGYTF. CDR3 sequence (DNA): TGTGCCAGCAGCCCAGTGGGTCCAGGCGTCTATGGCTACACCTTC.

The chain is built from TRBV20-1 and TRBJ2-1, with TRBD2 matching over 9 bases. V shed 0 bases, J shed 5 bases, and the junction held 2 bases outside the gene matches. The CDR3 extends over 14 amino acids. The germline CDR1 and CDR2 sequences are DFQATT and SNEGSKA (reference sequence). The CDR3 spells CSARDSGGNNEQFF. The CDR3 nucleotides are TGCAGTGCTAGAGACAGCGGGGGGAACAATGAGCAGTTCTTC.